This TCR beta chain is drawn from a study of Ad26.COV2.S vaccination and SARS-CoV-2 variants. The repertoire was sequenced with immunoSEQ multiplex PCR; TCRdb's copy has only in-frame clones and lacks some. Among 400,000 to 450,000 clones, 75% to 95% were seen once, and the ten largest hold more than 10%. This clone was seen a few times. The sample's treatment: some 19 received Ad26.COV2.S at low or high dose, single or two shots; about 5 received placebo; per-sample allocation not given. Samples came from day 63 after the first vaccine or placebo injection. An Ad26 vector carrying the Wuhan-strain SARS-CoV-2 spike served as the vaccine. The germline V and J ends were trimmed by 3 bases and 5 bases, with 13 bases remaining between them. Germline V gene data show CDR1 as MNHNS and CDR2 as SASEGT. CDR3 length: 14 residues.

This receptor was identified in a person between 18 and 59 years old who received the Ad26.COV2.S COVID-19 vaccine or a placebo. This sample comprised peripheral blood, obtained in a trial of Ad26.COV2.S vaccine versus placebo. The V gene is TRBV6-1, the J gene TRBJ1-1; no clear D gene. The CDR3 nucleotides are TGTGCCAGCAGTGACCCAAACACACGTACTGAAGCTTTCTTT. Translation gives CASSDPNTRTEAFF.